The 25 T cell receptor beta chains presented below share a single source sample, sequenced in a study of CD8+ T cells in alopecia areata. Treatment reported: oral pan-JAK inhibitor, 5-10 mg twice daily. Sequencing used cDNA as its template, made by extracting RNA and reverse transcribing it. The data were produced by immunoSEQ multiplex PCR, yet TCRdb's version contains in-frame clones alone and is incomplete. There are hundreds of thousands of clones in the sample; about 62% occur only once, and 0.8% to 1% lies in the top ten. The sample was CD4+ T cells sorted from blood, taken at roughly week 52, from a patient treated with tofacitinib. The receptors stem from a human donor with alopecia areata.

As for this clone: Additional DNA sequences in this sample encode the identical CDR3. The V gene is TRBV30, the J gene TRBJ1-1, with D perhaps TRBD1 (5 bases). The V end was cut by 1 base, the J end by 1 base, with 7 bases between. Germline V gene sequence: CDR1 GTSNPN, CDR2 SVGIG (reference sequence). CDR3 length equals 13 residues. The CDR3 nucleotides read TGTGCCTGGAGTGCTCAGGGGAACACTGAAGCTTTCTTT. It codes for CAWSAQGNTEAFF.

V and J are TRBV29-1 and TRBJ1-2; D uncertain. This CDR3 has 14 residues. CDR1 and CDR2 (germline): SQVTM, ANQGSEA. V was pared by 4 bases and J by 3 bases, with 15 bases between. As DNA, the CDR3 is TGCAGCGTTGGCGGTAAGGAGGGAGACTATGGCTACACCTTC. Translated, it gives CSVGGKEGDYGYTF.

This chain connects TRBV6-5 to TRBJ2-1; no firm D call. V lost 8 bases and J 6 bases, leaving 14 bases between the germline ends. The CDR3 runs to 13 residues. The V gene's germline CDR1 is MNHEY and CDR2 SVGAGI. The CDR3, as DNA: TGTGCCAGCTCTGAGACGGTTTTCAATGAGCAGTTCTTC. Translation: CASSETVFNEQFF.

The V gene is TRBV6-6, the J gene TRBJ2-3; D gene ambiguous. CDR1 is MNHNY and CDR2 is SVGAGI in the germline V gene (reference sequence). CDR3 length equals 14 residues. Trimming left V 6 bases short and J 4 bases short, with 14 bases between. The CDR3, as DNA: TGTGCCAGCAGCTACAGCCCGCCTCCAGATACGCAGTATTTT. Translating it yields CASSYSPPPDTQYF.

The rearrangement uses TRBV27 and TRBJ2-5; maybe TRBD2 (7 bases). CDR1 is MNHEY, CDR2 SMNVEV, per germline (reference sequence). The V and J ends lost 6 bases and 4 bases respectively, with 12 bases between them. The CDR3 consists of 13 residues. The CDR3 DNA reads as TGTGCCAGCAGCCCACGGGGGGCAGAGACCCAGTACTTC. Translating gives CASSPRGAETQYF.

In this sample, this clone turned up once. The chain couples TRBV2 to TRBJ2-2; D remains ambiguous. The CDR3 covers 12 residues. V gave up 5 bases and J gave up 6 bases, with 7 bases separating them. CDR1 is SNHLY and CDR2 is FYNNEI in the germline V gene. The CDR3 DNA sequence: TGTGCCAGCAGTTTCAGTCCCGGGGAGCTGTTTTTT. It yields the protein CASSFSPGELFF. The full variable domain, with the rest looked up from reference TRBV2 and TRBJ2-2, is EPEVTQTPSHQVTQMGQEVILRCVPISNHLYFYWYRQILGQKVEFLVSFYNNEISEKSEIFDDQFSVERPDGSNFTLKIRSTKLEDSAMYFCASSFSPGELFFGEGSRLTVL.

The genes are TRBV5-1 and TRBJ2-2, with D uncertain. Germline V gene lookup returns CDR1 SGHRS and CDR2 YFSETQ. V lost 2 bases and J 4 bases, leaving 6 bases between the germline ends. This CDR3 contains 13 residues. CDR3 coding DNA: TGCGCCAGCAGCTTCAAGGTCACCGGGGAGCTGTTTTTT. It specifies CASSFKVTGELFF.

The chain couples TRBV27 to TRBJ2-1; 10 nucleotides line up with TRBD2. Unmatched junction bases numbered 4, after V lost 4 bases and J lost 4 bases. The germline gives CDR1 MNHEY, CDR2 SMNVEV (reference sequence). This CDR3 is built from 15 residues. As DNA, the CDR3 is TGTGCCAGCAGTTCTTGGACTAGCGGATACAATGAGCAGTTCTTC. Its protein product is CASSSWTSGYNEQFF.

The chain joins TRBV6-6 to TRBJ2-5, with D possibly being TRBD1 or TRBD2 (5 bases each). V lost 7 bases and J lost 4, with 10 bases in between. Germline lookup yields CDR1 MNHNY and CDR2 SVGAGI (reference sequence). This CDR3 has 12 amino acids. As DNA, the CDR3 is TGTGCCAGCACCGGGGCCCCAGAGACCCAGTACTTC. As protein: CASTGAPETQYF.

This clone was detected only a few times. The J gene is TRBJ1-5, the V gene TRBV18, with 12 bases lining up with TRBD1. The CDR3 covers 16 residues. Germline V gene sequence: CDR1 KGHSH, CDR2 LQKENI. V gave up 6 bases and J gave up 6 bases; unmatched junction bases: 9. CDR3 loop: CASSPGTGGVGQPQHF. DNA of the CDR3: TGTGCCAGCTCCCCCGGGACAGGGGGCGTCGGTCAGCCCCAGCATTTT.

V and J are TRBV5-1 and TRBJ1-5, with D possibly matching TRBD1 (5 bases). The CDR3 sequence is 14 residues long. V was cut by 4 bases and J by 7 bases, with 15 bases left in between. The germline gives CDR1 SGHRS, CDR2 YFSETQ. The CDR3 loop is CASSPGTGQQPQHF. CDR3 in DNA: TGCGCCAGCAGCCCAGGGACGGGGCAACAGCCCCAGCATTTT.

The chain has TRBV5-1 and TRBJ2-7, with 12 bases matching TRBD2. Germline values: CDR1 SGHRS, CDR2 YFSETQ. The ends lost 4 bases at V and 0 bases at J; junction bases unmatched: 2. The CDR3 consists of 15 residues. CDR3 DNA: TGCGCCAGCAGCACGGGACTAGCGGGCTCCTACGAGCAGTACTTC. Translation: CASSTGLAGSYEQYF.

This clone has only one observation. The chain links TRBV9 to TRBJ1-2, with D unresolved. Trimming shortened V by 6 bases and J by 4 bases, and 10 bases separated the two germline ends. This CDR3 comprises 12 residues. Germline lookup yields CDR1 SGDLS and CDR2 YYNGEE. CDR3 nucleotide sequence: TGTGCCAGCAACAAATTGGGCTATGGCTACACCTTC. Protein sequence: CASNKLGYGYTF.

The chain is built from TRBV19 and TRBJ1-6, with D possibly matching TRBD1 (6 bases). Germline V lookup: CDR1 LNHDA, CDR2 SQIVND (reference sequence). Trimming left V 6 bases short and J 7 bases short, with 13 bases between. This CDR3 has 14 residues. CDR3 sequence (DNA): TGTGCCAGTAGGTTACAGGGCCCAAATTCACCCCTCCACTTT. The encoded protein is CASRLQGPNSPLHF.

This chain joins TRBV6-1 and TRBJ2-3; D is possibly TRBD1 (6 bases). In germline, CDR1 is MNHNS, CDR2 SASEGT. CDR3 size: 12 residues. Trimming cost V 5 bases and J 5 bases, with 8 bases left between them. CDR3 nucleotide sequence: TGTGCCAGCAGTCAAGGGGGAGATACGCAGTATTTT. Amino acids: CASSQGGDTQYF.

This clone was detected only a few times. This CDR3 is also generated by other DNA sequences in the sample. The chain joins TRBV29-1 to TRBJ2-5; D not certain. Between the trimmed V and J ends, which lost 4 bases and 2 bases, there was a span of 8 bases. The CDR3 contains 12 residues. Germline loops: CDR1 SQVTM, CDR2 ANQGSEA. The CDR3 bases are TGCAGCGTTGTGGGGATTCAAGAGACCCAGTACTTC. Amino acid sequence: CSVVGIQETQYF.

The gene calls are TRBV30 and TRBJ1-1; D call uncertain. V lost 2 bases and J 3 bases, leaving 13 bases between the germline ends. The CDR3 runs 14 residues. Germline lookup yields CDR1 GTSNPN and CDR2 SVGIG (reference sequence). Written as DNA, the CDR3 is TGTGCCTGGAGTAACAGCCTTGGCGACACTGAAGCTTTCTTT. It encodes CAWSNSLGDTEAFF.

This sequence joins TRBV7-9 and TRBJ1-2; D is unclear. V gave up 2 bases and J gave up 0 bases, with 10 bases separating them. The CDR3 is 15 amino acids. The germline V gene encodes CDR1 SEHNR and CDR2 FQNEAQ (reference sequence). CDR3 DNA: TGTGCCAGCAGCTTATCGTCAGGTACTAACTATGGCTACACCTTC. Encoded protein: CASSLSSGTNYGYTF.

The chain links TRBV9 to TRBJ1-1, with D unclear. CDR1 is SGDLS and CDR2 is YYNGEE in the germline V gene. This CDR3 has 15 residues. V was pared by 4 bases and J by 0 bases, with 13 bases between. CDR3 loop: CASSPGTLMNTEAFF. CDR3 in DNA: TGTGCCAGCAGCCCAGGAACGCTCATGAACACTGAAGCTTTCTTT.

The rearrangement links TRBV30 to TRBJ2-6; D unclear. V gave up 3 bases and J gave up 0 bases, with 6 bases separating them. CDR1 GTSNPN and CDR2 SVGIG come from the germline V gene (reference sequence). The CDR3 length is 14 residues. The CDR3 here is CAWRGFSGANVLTF. In DNA form, the CDR3 reads TGTGCCTGGAGGGGGTTCTCTGGGGCCAACGTCCTGACTTTC.

The V and J genes are TRBV4-1 and TRBJ2-2, with 11 nucleotides matching TRBD2. J gave up 3 bases and V 3 bases, and 12 bases lay outside the gene matches. Germline assignment: CDR1 MGHRA and CDR2 YSYEKL. This CDR3 is 19 amino acids long. For the CDR3, the DNA is TGCGCCAGCAGCCATACCCACGCGACTAGCGGGGTAGACACCGGGGAGCTGTTTTTT. Protein: CASSHTHATSGVDTGELFF.

The chain has TRBV9 and TRBJ2-1; 8 positions agree with TRBD2. The CDR3 is made up of 15 amino acids. The V segment lost 1 base and the J segment 6 bases; nucleotides outside the gene matches: 6. Germline lookup yields CDR1 SGDLS and CDR2 YYNGEE. The CDR3 DNA is TGTGCCAGCAGCGTACAAGGACTAGCAGGCAATGAGCAGTTCTTC. Translation gives CASSVQGLAGNEQFF.

This clone was counted between two and nine times. The J gene is TRBJ2-7, the V gene TRBV30; TRBD1 aligns across 7 bases. The CDR3 is made up of 15 amino acids. V lost 2 bases, J lost 0 bases, and 7 bases stayed unmatched. Germline CDR1 GTSNPN, CDR2 SVGIG (reference sequence). The DNA of the CDR3 is TGTGCCTGGAGTAAACGGACAGGAAGCTCCTACGAGCAGTACTTC. Protein sequence: CAWSKRTGSSYEQYF.

V and J are TRBV5-6 and TRBJ1-1; 7 nucleotides line up with TRBD1. Trimming took 5 bases from V and 1 from J; bases not matched to a gene: 5. The CDR3 is made up of 14 amino acids. Germline lookup yields CDR1 SGHDT and CDR2 YYEEEE. The CDR3 loop reads CASRPGQPNTEAFF. In DNA form, the CDR3 reads TGTGCCAGCAGACCGGGACAGCCGAACACTGAAGCTTTCTTT.

The rearrangement uses TRBV30 and TRBJ2-3; weak D call: TRBD2 (5 bases). The V and J ends lost 3 bases and 0 bases respectively, with 16 bases between them. The CDR3 spans 16 residues. CDR1 is GTSNPN, CDR2 SVGIG, per germline (reference sequence). The DNA for the CDR3 is TGTGCCTGGAGAAGCGAACTAGGACGTAGCACAGATACGCAGTATTTT. Translating gives CAWRSELGRSTDTQYF.